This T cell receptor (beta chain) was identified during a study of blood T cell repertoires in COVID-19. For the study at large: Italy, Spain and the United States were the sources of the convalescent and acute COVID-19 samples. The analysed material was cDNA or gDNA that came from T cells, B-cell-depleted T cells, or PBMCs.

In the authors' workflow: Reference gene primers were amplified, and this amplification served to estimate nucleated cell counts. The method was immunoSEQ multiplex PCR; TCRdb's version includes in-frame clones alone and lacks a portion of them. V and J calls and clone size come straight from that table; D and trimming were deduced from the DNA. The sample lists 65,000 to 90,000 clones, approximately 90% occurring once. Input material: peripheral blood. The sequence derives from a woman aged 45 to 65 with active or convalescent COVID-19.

CDR3 nucleotides: TGTGCCAGCTCACCTAGTTTGGGGCTGGGCTACGAGCAGTACTTC. Its protein is CASSPSLGLGYEQYF. The chain links TRBV18 to TRBJ2-7; a weak D match, TRBD1 (5 bases). The germline V gene has CDR1 KGHSH and CDR2 LQKENI. V lost 3 bases and J lost 3, with 15 bases in between. The CDR3 runs to 15 residues. The full variable domain, its missing parts supplied by reference TRBV18 and TRBJ2-7, is NAGVMQNPRHLVRRRGQEARLRCSPMKGHSHVYWYRQLPEEGLKFMVYLQKENIIDESGMPKERFSAEFPKEGPSILRIQQVVRGDSAAYFCASSPSLGLGYEQYFGPGTRLTVT.